This paragraph reports one T cell receptor beta chain. Its antigen remains unidentified. The CDR3 goes on 3 residues after the read ends, and that part is filled in from the germline J gene. The CVID group had 15 females and roughly 30 males, mean age around 40. Caucasian heritage predominated among both patients and controls. For at least one year, all CVID subjects received replacement immunoglobulin. TCRdb's copy holds only in-frame clones and misses some; the assay was immunoSEQ multiplex PCR. This sample carries 25,000 to 30,000 clones, none of them present only once. These data are taken from a study of T cell clonality in common variable immunodeficiency. Regarding the study as a whole: Reportedly, TCR beta sequences from common variable immunodeficiency showed fewer deletions and N-nucleotide insertions. TCRbeta clonality was increased in CVID versus healthy controls.

In germline, CDR1 is MNHNS, CDR2 SASEGT. This CDR3 region has 16 residues. The V segment lost 2 bases and the J segment 9 bases; nucleotides outside the gene matches: 10. This chain uses TRBV6-1 with TRBJ1-6; 7 bases match TRBD1. The origin of this receptor is a human donor with common variable immunodeficiency. Sequencing used peripheral blood mononuclear cells. The DNA read from the CDR3 is TGTGCCAGCAGTGAACTATGGGAGGGGGCAGGTTCACCC. Translated, it gives CASSELWEGAGSP. The complete CDR3 protein is CASSELWEGAGSPLHF.